The 4 T cell receptor beta chains in this list originate from one sample, sequenced in a study of T cell changes during pregnancy in multiple sclerosis. Produced via immunoSEQ multiplex PCR; TCRdb's table is partial and in-frame only. The sample has fewer than 80,000 clones, 94% seen once. The specimen comprised CD4+ T cells from peripheral blood mononuclear cells, sampled after pregnancy. The receptors come from a female donor with multiple sclerosis, enrolled in a pregnancy study.

Of note for this clone: Because the CDR3's place on the DNA is in doubt, the DNA is left out and the CDR3 is given as listed by TCRdb. The rearrangement links TRBV12-5 to TRBJ2-4; the tabulated D call, TRBD2, remains unverified against the DNA. CDR1 LGHNT and CDR2 FRNRAP come from the germline V gene. The CDR3 region is 10 residues in length, termini included. CDR3 loop: CVGGGSGEYF.

To note about this clone: Other DNA sequences in this sample translate to the same CDR3. The chain carries TRBV5-4 and TRBJ2-7, with 13 bases fitting TRBD2. Trimming removed 3 bases from V and 1 base from J; junction bases left unmatched: 1. CDR3 length equals 15 residues. Per the germline V gene, CDR1 is SGHNT and CDR2 is YYREEE (reference sequence). Here the CDR3 DNA reads TGTGCCAGCAGCTCGACTAGCGGGAGGTCCTACGAGCAGTACTTC. As protein: CASSSTSGRSYEQYF.

The chain couples TRBV2 to TRBJ1-4; D not certain. Germline loops: CDR1 SNHLY, CDR2 FYNNEI. The CDR3 loop spans 14 amino acids. Deletions cut 3 bases from V and 1 base from J, with 6 bases between. In DNA form, the CDR3 reads TGTGCCAGCAGTGACATAGTAACTAATGAAAAACTGTTTTTT. Amino acids: CASSDIVTNEKLFF.

The chain uses TRBV19 and TRBJ2-7, with D possibly TRBD2 on 5 matching bases. Trimming left V 3 bases short and J 1 base short, with 7 bases between. Germline V gene sequence: CDR1 LNHDA, CDR2 SQIVND (reference sequence). CDR3 length: 13 residues. CDR3 DNA: TGTGCCAGTAGTATCGGGATTTCCTACGAGCAGTACTTC. It translates to CASSIGISYEQYF. The full variable domain, in which reference TRBV19 and TRBJ2-7 provide the parts outside the CDR3, is DGGITQSPKYLFRKEGQNVTLSCEQNLNHDAMYWYRQDPGQGLRLIYYSQIVNDFQKGDIAEGYSVSREKKESFPLTVTSAQKNPTAFYLCASSIGISYEQYFGPGTRLTVT.